Listed below are T cell receptor beta chains from one sample, sequenced in a study of cytomegalovirus exposure and HLA in healthy donors. TCRdb's copy holds only in-frame clones and misses some; the assay was immunoSEQ multiplex PCR. This table holds about 91,000 clones, about two thirds found once. Sequencing was done on a sample of PBMCs. The receptor source for this set is a human donor in good health. Each CDR3 is given with its conserved first and last residue. The D gene is left open where the match is weak. Rows may omit the clone size; those that give it use once, few, many or a size class.

D gene: NA; CDR3 length: 13; clone size: NA; V gene: TRBV7-2; J gene: TRBJ2-1; CDR3 DNA: TGTGCCAGCAGCTCGCAGGGCTACAATGAGCAGTTCTTC; CDR3 protein: CASSSQGYNEQFF
D gene: NA; CDR3 length: 14; clone size: NA; V gene: TRBV11-3; J gene: TRBJ2-7; CDR3 DNA: TGTGCCAGAAGCTTACCAGGGTGGTCAAGCGAGCAGTACTTC; CDR3 protein: CARSLPGWSSEQYF
D gene: TRBD2; CDR3 length: 14; clone size: NA; V gene: TRBV6-4; J gene: TRBJ2-3; CDR3 DNA: TGTGCCAGCAGTGAATTAGCGGGGGCAGATACGCAGTATTTT; CDR3 protein: CASSELAGADTQYF
D gene: NA; CDR3 length: 13; clone size: NA; V gene: TRBV5-1; J gene: TRBJ1-4; CDR3 DNA: TGCGCCAGCAGCTTGGGACAGTTCGAAAAACTGTTTTTT; CDR3 protein: CASSLGQFEKLFF
D gene: NA; CDR3 length: 13; clone size: NA; V gene: TRBV30; J gene: TRBJ2-1; CDR3 DNA: TGTGCCTGGAACCCCGCGGGGTACAATGAGCAGTTCTTC; CDR3 protein: CAWNPAGYNEQFF
D gene: NA; CDR3 length: 14; clone size: NA; V gene: TRBV2; J gene: TRBJ1-3; CDR3 DNA: TGTGCCAGCAGCGTGGAGGTGGATGGAAACACCATATATTTT; CDR3 protein: CASSVEVDGNTIYF
D gene: NA; CDR3 length: 14; clone size: few; V gene: TRBV5-4; J gene: TRBJ1-1; CDR3 DNA: TGTGCCAGCAGCTTGACGACGGGGAACACTGAAGCTTTCTTT; CDR3 protein: CASSLTTGNTEAFF
D gene: NA; CDR3 length: 11; clone size: NA; V gene: TRBV20-1; J gene: TRBJ2-3; CDR3 DNA: TGCAGTGCCAGGAGAGGGGATACGCAGTATTTT; CDR3 protein: CSARRGDTQYF
D gene: NA; CDR3 length: 13; clone size: few; V gene: TRBV19; J gene: TRBJ2-2; CDR3 DNA: TGTGCCAGTAGTCCTGACTACACCGGGGAGCTGTTTTTT; CDR3 protein: CASSPDYTGELFF
D gene: TRBD2; CDR3 length: 14; clone size: once; V gene: TRBV27; J gene: TRBJ2-2; CDR3 DNA: TGTGCCAAAATCGGGGGGGAGGGCACCGGGGAGCTGTTTTTT; CDR3 protein: CAKIGGEGTGELFF
D gene: TRBD2; CDR3 length: 17; clone size: few; V gene: TRBV7-2; J gene: TRBJ2-5; CDR3 DNA: TGTGCCAGCGGAACTGGACTAGCGGGGGCTGGAGGAGAGACCCAGTACTTC; CDR3 protein: CASGTGLAGAGGETQYF
D gene: TRBD1; CDR3 length: 14; clone size: NA; V gene: TRBV19; J gene: TRBJ2-7; CDR3 DNA: TGTGCCAGTACCCCGGGACAGGTCGCCTACGAGCAGTACTTC; CDR3 protein: CASTPGQVAYEQYF
D gene: NA; CDR3 length: 13; clone size: once; V gene: TRBV5-1; J gene: TRBJ1-1; CDR3 DNA: TGCGCCAGCAGCCCCCAGGCGCAAACTGAAGCTTTCTTT; CDR3 protein: CASSPQAQTEAFF
D gene: TRBD1; CDR3 length: 14; clone size: NA; V gene: TRBV5-6; J gene: TRBJ1-1; CDR3 DNA: TGTGCCAGCAGCTTGAGGGACAGGGTCCCTGAAGCTTTCTTT; CDR3 protein: CASSLRDRVPEAFF
D gene: NA; CDR3 length: 12; clone size: few; V gene: TRBV19; J gene: TRBJ1-5; CDR3 DNA: TGTGCCAGTAGTATACAGCTAGGGCCCCAGCATTTT; CDR3 protein: CASSIQLGPQHF
D gene: TRBD1; CDR3 length: 15; clone size: NA; V gene: TRBV7-3; J gene: TRBJ2-7; CDR3 DNA: TGTGCCAGCAGCTCCGGGACAGGGGGGACCTACGAGCAGTACTTC; CDR3 protein: CASSSGTGGTYEQYF
D gene: NA; CDR3 length: 14; clone size: NA; V gene: TRBV7-3; J gene: TRBJ1-1; CDR3 DNA: TGTGCCTCAACCCAACAGGGCAGGAACACTGAAGCTTTCTTT; CDR3 protein: CASTQQGRNTEAFF
D gene: NA; CDR3 length: 14; clone size: NA; V gene: TRBV7-9; J gene: TRBJ2-2; CDR3 DNA: TGTGCCAGCAGCCCCCCAGCGAACACCGGGGAGCTGTTTTTT; CDR3 protein: CASSPPANTGELFF
D gene: NA; CDR3 length: 17; clone size: NA; V gene: TRBV7-2; J gene: TRBJ1-4; CDR3 DNA: TGTGCCAGCAGCTTATGGGGGGAATATTCAACTAATGAAAAACTGTTTTTT; CDR3 protein: CASSLWGEYSTNEKLFF
D gene: TRBD1; CDR3 length: 16; clone size: NA; V gene: TRBV15; J gene: TRBJ1-4; CDR3 DNA: TGTGCCACCAGCAGAGATGGGGGCAGGGGGGCGGAAAAACTGTTTTTT; CDR3 protein: CATSRDGGRGAEKLFF
D gene: TRBD2; CDR3 length: 12; clone size: NA; V gene: TRBV29-1; J gene: TRBJ2-5; CDR3 DNA: TGCAGCGTTGAATCAGCAGGGAGGGAGCAGTACTTC; CDR3 protein: CSVESAGREQYF
D gene: NA; CDR3 length: 15; clone size: NA; V gene: TRBV18; J gene: TRBJ1-5; CDR3 DNA: TGTGCCAGCTCATCAACTTCAGGGAATAATCAGCCCCAGCATTTT; CDR3 protein: CASSSTSGNNQPQHF
D gene: NA; CDR3 length: 11; clone size: NA; V gene: TRBV7-2; J gene: TRBJ2-3; CDR3 DNA: TGTGCCAGCAGCTCTACAGATACGCAGTATTTT; CDR3 protein: CASSSTDTQYF
D gene: TRBD2; CDR3 length: 16; clone size: NA; V gene: TRBV6-4; J gene: TRBJ2-1; CDR3 DNA: TGTGCCAGCATACAGGGACTAGCGGGGGGGCCGCATGAGCAGTTCTTC; CDR3 protein: CASIQGLAGGPHEQFF
D gene: NA; CDR3 length: 15; clone size: NA; V gene: TRBV7-6; J gene: TRBJ1-2; CDR3 DNA: TGTGCCAGCAGCAACGGGGTGGGGGGGGCCAATGGCTACACCTTC; CDR3 protein: CASSNGVGGANGYTF
D gene: NA; CDR3 length: 12; clone size: NA; V gene: TRBV19; J gene: TRBJ1-5; CDR3 DNA: TGTGCCAGTAGTGTTCAGGGATGGCCCCAGCATTTT; CDR3 protein: CASSVQGWPQHF
D gene: NA; CDR3 length: 18; clone size: few; V gene: TRBV4-2; J gene: TRBJ2-7; CDR3 DNA: TGTGCCAGCAGCCAAGAGCCACCCCTTGGCACAGTGACCTACGAGCAGTACTTC; CDR3 protein: CASSQEPPLGTVTYEQYF
D gene: TRBD2; CDR3 length: 17; clone size: NA; V gene: TRBV9; J gene: TRBJ2-7; CDR3 DNA: TGTGCCAGCAGCGCCCCAGGGACTAGCGGGGGGTCCTACGAGCAGTACTTC; CDR3 protein: CASSAPGTSGGSYEQYF
D gene: NA; CDR3 length: 14; clone size: NA; V gene: TRBV21-1; J gene: TRBJ2-5; CDR3 DNA: TGTGCCAGCAGCAATCAGGGGGCGGGAGAGACCCAGTACTTC; CDR3 protein: CASSNQGAGETQYF
D gene: TRBD2; CDR3 length: 16; clone size: few; V gene: TRBV7-9; J gene: TRBJ2-1; CDR3 DNA: TGTGCCAGCAGCCGTAGCGGGCCCAGCTCCTACAATGAGCAGTTCTTC; CDR3 protein: CASSRSGPSSYNEQFF
D gene: NA; CDR3 length: 14; clone size: few; V gene: TRBV5-1; J gene: TRBJ1-2; CDR3 DNA: TGCGCCAGCAGCTTGATATCAGGGGACTATGGCTACACCTTC; CDR3 protein: CASSLISGDYGYTF
D gene: TRBD1; CDR3 length: 14; clone size: NA; V gene: TRBV6-6; J gene: TRBJ2-7; CDR3 DNA: TGTGCCAGCAGTTACTCAGGGACAGTTTACGAGCAGTACTTC; CDR3 protein: CASSYSGTVYEQYF
D gene: TRBD2; CDR3 length: 16; clone size: NA; V gene: TRBV4-1; J gene: TRBJ2-1; CDR3 DNA: TGCGCCAGCAGCCAACGGCCTGCGGGGGGGCTGGGTGAGCAGTTCTTC; CDR3 protein: CASSQRPAGGLGEQFF
D gene: TRBD1; CDR3 length: 16; clone size: few; V gene: TRBV18; J gene: TRBJ1-2; CDR3 DNA: TGTGCCAGCTCACCCGGACAGGGGCGTTCTAACTATGGCTACACCTTC; CDR3 protein: CASSPGQGRSNYGYTF
D gene: NA; CDR3 length: 11; clone size: few; V gene: TRBV10-3; J gene: TRBJ2-5; CDR3 DNA: TGTGCCATCAGTGAGGACCGGGAACAGTACTTC; CDR3 protein: CAISEDREQYF
D gene: NA; CDR3 length: 13; clone size: few; V gene: TRBV5-1; J gene: TRBJ2-5; CDR3 DNA: TGCGCCAGCAGCTCGGTACCGATCGAGACCCAGTACTTC; CDR3 protein: CASSSVPIETQYF
D gene: NA; CDR3 length: 13; clone size: NA; V gene: TRBV10-3; J gene: TRBJ2-3; CDR3 DNA: TGTGCCACCAAGGGGGAATCCACAGATACGCAGTATTTT; CDR3 protein: CATKGESTDTQYF
D gene: NA; CDR3 length: 15; clone size: few; V gene: TRBV27; J gene: TRBJ2-7; CDR3 DNA: TGTGCCAGCAGCCCAATACTCGTACAGGACTACGAGCAGTACTTC; CDR3 protein: CASSPILVQDYEQYF
D gene: TRBD2; CDR3 length: 13; clone size: NA; V gene: TRBV30; J gene: TRBJ2-1; CDR3 DNA: TGTGCCTGGGGGGGGACTAGCTTCGATGAGCAGTTCTTC; CDR3 protein: CAWGGTSFDEQFF
D gene: NA; CDR3 length: 14; clone size: NA; V gene: TRBV11-3; J gene: TRBJ2-3; CDR3 DNA: TGTGCCAGCAGCTTAGGCGGACAGTTAGATACGCAGTATTTT; CDR3 protein: CASSLGGQLDTQYF
D gene: NA; CDR3 length: 13; clone size: NA; V gene: TRBV18; J gene: TRBJ1-1; CDR3 DNA: TGTGCCAGCTCATCCTCAGGGGCGCGGGAAGCTTTCTTT; CDR3 protein: CASSSSGAREAFF
D gene: NA; CDR3 length: 12; clone size: NA; V gene: TRBV7-8; J gene: TRBJ1-1; CDR3 DNA: TGTGCCAGCAGCTTAGGAGGCGCTGAAGTTTTCTTT; CDR3 protein: CASSLGGAEVFF
D gene: TRBD2; CDR3 length: 18; clone size: NA; V gene: TRBV4-1; J gene: TRBJ2-5; CDR3 DNA: TGCGCCAGCAGCCAAGGGGATACTAGCGGGGGCGTCCAAGAGACCCAGTACTTC; CDR3 protein: CASSQGDTSGGVQETQYF
D gene: NA; CDR3 length: 11; clone size: NA; V gene: TRBV20-1; J gene: TRBJ1-1; CDR3 DNA: TGCAGTGCTAGAGGGAGCGCTGAAGCTTTCTTT; CDR3 protein: CSARGSAEAFF
D gene: NA; CDR3 length: 13; clone size: NA; V gene: TRBV6-5; J gene: TRBJ2-6; CDR3 DNA: TGTGCCAGCAGTTCTCCCGGGGCCAACGTCCTGACTTTC; CDR3 protein: CASSSPGANVLTF
D gene: TRBD2; CDR3 length: 17; clone size: few; V gene: TRBV4-2; J gene: TRBJ2-2; CDR3 DNA: TGTGCCAGCAGCCATTTAGCGGGGGCGCCGGGGTCCGGGGAGCTGTTTTTT; CDR3 protein: CASSHLAGAPGSGELFF
D gene: NA; CDR3 length: 13; clone size: NA; V gene: TRBV19; J gene: TRBJ1-2; CDR3 DNA: TGTGCCAGTAGTATGGGGCCCAGGGGAGGCTACACCTTC; CDR3 protein: CASSMGPRGGYTF
D gene: NA; CDR3 length: 14; clone size: NA; V gene: TRBV14; J gene: TRBJ1-2; CDR3 DNA: TGTGCCAGCAGCCAAGCGAGGGGGGGCAATGGCTACACCTTC; CDR3 protein: CASSQARGGNGYTF
D gene: NA; CDR3 length: 16; clone size: NA; V gene: TRBV5-1; J gene: TRBJ1-2; CDR3 DNA: TGCGCCAGCAGCCTGGCCCTAACAGCTGATAACTATGGCTACACCTTC; CDR3 protein: CASSLALTADNYGYTF
D gene: TRBD1; CDR3 length: 14; clone size: NA; V gene: TRBV15; J gene: TRBJ1-6; CDR3 DNA: TGTGCCACCAGCAGAGGACAGGGCAATTCACCCCTCCACTTT; CDR3 protein: CATSRGQGNSPLHF
D gene: TRBD2; CDR3 length: 16; clone size: NA; V gene: TRBV4-2; J gene: TRBJ2-5; CDR3 DNA: TGTGCCAGCAGCAAAGGTTTCCAGCGGGGGGGGGAGACCCAGTACTTC; CDR3 protein: CASSKGFQRGGETQYF
D gene: TRBD1; CDR3 length: 14; clone size: NA; V gene: TRBV27; J gene: TRBJ2-7; CDR3 DNA: TGTGCCAGCAGTTTAGACAGGGGCCTGGGCGAGCAGTACTTC; CDR3 protein: CASSLDRGLGEQYF
D gene: NA; CDR3 length: 14; clone size: NA; V gene: TRBV5-1; J gene: TRBJ2-1; CDR3 DNA: TGCGCCAGCAGCTTGGAACAGACCTACAATGAGCAGTTCTTC; CDR3 protein: CASSLEQTYNEQFF
D gene: NA; CDR3 length: 13; clone size: NA; V gene: TRBV6-5; J gene: TRBJ1-1; CDR3 DNA: TGTGCCAGCAGTACTTGGGGGGGCACTGAAGCTTTCTTT; CDR3 protein: CASSTWGGTEAFF
D gene: NA; CDR3 length: 16; clone size: few; V gene: TRBV7-9; J gene: TRBJ2-3; CDR3 DNA: TGTGCCAGCAGCCCACCGTGGGGGCCTTACACAGATACGCAGTATTTT; CDR3 protein: CASSPPWGPYTDTQYF
D gene: TRBD1; CDR3 length: 16; clone size: NA; V gene: TRBV7-2; J gene: TRBJ2-6; CDR3 DNA: TGTGCCAGCAGCTTGGGACAGACCTCTGGGGCCAACGTCCTGACTTTC; CDR3 protein: CASSLGQTSGANVLTF
D gene: TRBD1; CDR3 length: 15; clone size: once; V gene: TRBV29-1; J gene: TRBJ1-2; CDR3 DNA: TGCAGCGTTGAAGATCAACAGGGGAAGAACTATGGCTACACCTTC; CDR3 protein: CSVEDQQGKNYGYTF